This note documents a single TCR beta chain sequence. In the original workflow: From reference gene primer amplification, estimates of nucleated cell counts were derived. Sequenced by immunoSEQ multiplex PCR; TCRdb stores in-frame clones only, minus some. Clone size and V and J calls were adopted from that table, with D and trimming inferred from the DNA. The sample yields 220,000 or so clones, 70% to 85% seen once. V lost 6 bases to trimming and J lost 5 bases; unmatched junction nucleotides: 9. The CDR3 runs to 16 residues. The V gene's germline CDR1 is MNHNY and CDR2 SVGAGI (reference sequence). The sample originates from a study of blood T cell repertoires in COVID-19. Study summary: The analysed material was cDNA or gDNA that came from T cells, B-cell-depleted T cells, or PBMCs.

The sequence derives from a woman older than 75 with acute or convalescent COVID-19. The V gene is TRBV6-6, the J gene TRBJ1-6, with TRBD1 identical over 8 bases. Sequenced material: peripheral blood. CDR3 loop: CASRSVDRGNNSPLHF. CDR3 nucleotide sequence: TGTGCCAGCAGATCGGTCGACAGGGGTAATAATTCACCCCTCCACTTT.